The 32 T cell receptor beta chains given below trace back to one sample, sequenced in a study of T cell responses to AZD1222 COVID-19 vaccine. Data came from immunoSEQ multiplex PCR; TCRdb stores just in-frame clones and leaves some out. The repertoire includes over 150,000 clones, about 88% of them detected once, and over 15% sits in the top ten. The starting material was peripheral blood, obtained on day 0 of AZD1222 vaccination. Receptors were obtained from an adult in good health.

The V and J genes are TRBV19 and TRBJ1-2; D perhaps matches TRBD1 (6 bases). Between the trimmed V and J ends, which lost 10 bases and 6 bases, there was a span of 18 bases. CDR3 length: 13 residues. CDR1 and CDR2 from the germline V gene are LNHDA and SQIVND (reference sequence). The CDR3 DNA is TGTGCCACCCGAGAGAACAGGGCCCATGGCTACACCTTC. Protein sequence: CATRENRAHGYTF.

This chain uses TRBV6-4 with TRBJ2-7, with D possibly called TRBD1 or TRBD2 (5 bases each). This CDR3 is built from 15 residues. V was shortened by 3 bases and J by 6 bases, with 18 bases between the two germline ends. The germline CDR1 and CDR2 sequences are MRHNA and SNTAGT. As DNA, the CDR3 is TGTGCCAGCAGTGAGGGCCCTGGGGGAGTAGGCGAGCAGTACTTC. This translates into CASSEGPGGVGEQYF.

This chain uses TRBV14 with TRBJ1-3, with D possibly TRBD1 on 6 matching bases. Germline V lookup: CDR1 SGHDN, CDR2 FVKESK. Trimming stripped 2 bases from V and 0 bases from J, with 14 bases between. CDR3 size: 17 residues. The DNA of the CDR3 is TGTGCCAGCAGCCAACAAACAGGGAGACTCTCTGGAAACACCATATATTTT. Translated: CASSQQTGRLSGNTIYF.

This chain uses TRBV24-1 with TRBJ2-1, with 8 bases that match TRBD1. Trimming cost V 3 bases and J 7 bases; bases outside gene matches: 7. Germline values: CDR1 KGHDR, CDR2 SFDVKD. CDR3 size: 15 residues. CDR3 in amino acids: CATSDDQGAGNEQFF. The CDR3 nucleotides read TGTGCCACCAGTGATGACCAGGGGGCGGGAAATGAGCAGTTCTTC.

The chain joins TRBV27 to TRBJ2-1; TRBD2 matches 7 bases. The CDR3 contains 16 residues. Unmatched junction bases numbered 7, after V lost 5 bases and J lost 0 bases. Germline-derived CDR1 and CDR2 are MNHEY and SMNVEV (reference sequence). This CDR3 is CASSPPGGDSYNEQFF. The CDR3 DNA is TGTGCCAGCAGTCCGCCGGGGGGTGACTCCTACAATGAGCAGTTCTTC.

This clone was observed a single time. J is TRBJ1-1 and V is TRBV5-1; 9 bases fit TRBD1. V gave up 6 bases and J gave up 4 bases; unmatched junction bases: 7. CDR1 is SGHRS and CDR2 is YFSETQ in the germline V gene. This CDR3 has 14 residues. CDR3 nucleotide sequence: TGCGCCAGCACAAAACAGACAGGGGGCACTGAAGCTTTCTTT. Amino acids: CASTKQTGGTEAFF.

The chain has TRBV6-5 and TRBJ2-5; D is ambiguous. Trimming pared 8 bases from V and 2 bases from J, leaving 9 bases between. The CDR3 totals 12 residues. The germline CDR1 and CDR2 sequences are MNHEY and SVGAGI. This CDR3 reads CASDGPQETQYF. The CDR3 coding sequence is TGTGCCAGCGACGGACCACAAGAGACCCAGTACTTC.

This chain connects TRBV6-5 to TRBJ1-2; the D gene is possibly TRBD1 (5 bases). From germline, CDR1 is MNHEY and CDR2 SVGAGI. Trimming pared 0 bases from V and 2 bases from J, leaving 13 bases between. The CDR3 spans 16 residues. The CDR3 sequence: CASSYSSGAWNYGYTF. The CDR3 region has the DNA TGTGCCAGCAGTTACTCGAGCGGGGCATGGAACTATGGCTACACCTTC.

The V call is TRBV6-5, the J call TRBJ2-2; a possible D gene is TRBD2 (5 bases). The CDR3 is 15 amino acids. Trimming took 2 bases from V and 4 from J, leaving 11 bases between them. Per germline, CDR1 MNHEY and CDR2 SVGAGI. The CDR3 loop is CASSYVRGSTGELFF. CDR3 DNA sequence: TGTGCCAGCAGTTACGTCAGAGGGAGCACCGGGGAGCTGTTTTTT.

The V gene is TRBV7-8, the J gene TRBJ2-1; D perhaps matches TRBD2 (5 bases). The CDR3 is made up of 14 amino acids. The germline CDR1 and CDR2 sequences are SGHVS and FQNEAQ. Trimming removed 5 bases from V and 6 bases from J, with 14 bases in between. The CDR3, as DNA: TGTGCCAGCAGCCGAGACTACGGGTCCAATGAGCAGTTCTTC. As protein: CASSRDYGSNEQFF.

The chain uses TRBV7-2 and TRBJ2-6; D is possibly TRBD2 (6 bases). Trimming removed 4 bases from V and 0 bases from J, with 13 bases in between. CDR3 length: 17 residues. Germline V gene data show CDR1 as SGHTA and CDR2 as FQGNSA. The CDR3 DNA reads TGTGCCAGCAGCTCGGTAGCGGCCTACTCTGGGGCCAACGTCCTGACTTTC. This codes for CASSSVAAYSGANVLTF.

The J gene is TRBJ1-3, the V gene TRBV19; D unresolved. This CDR3 has 14 amino acids. Germline lookup yields CDR1 LNHDA and CDR2 SQIVND (reference sequence). Trimming cost V 1 base and J 0 bases, with 4 bases left between them. CDR3 nucleotide sequence: TGTGCCAGTAGTATAGGCACCTCTGGAAACACCATATATTTT. It codes for CASSIGTSGNTIYF.

V gene TRBV27 combines with J gene TRBJ2-2; D is perhaps TRBD1 or TRBD2 (5 bases each). Germline V gene sequence: CDR1 MNHEY, CDR2 SMNVEV (reference sequence). Trimming stripped 3 bases from V and 9 bases from J, with 11 bases between. The CDR3 covers 13 residues. This chain's CDR3 is CASSFGTVRELFF. The CDR3 DNA reads TGTGCCAGCAGTTTTGGGACGGTCCGGGAGCTGTTTTTT.

The chain employs TRBV28 and TRBJ2-7; D may be TRBD1 or TRBD2 (5 bases each). CDR3 length: 15 amino acids. V lost 8 bases, J lost 0 bases, and 17 bases lay in between. The V gene's germline CDR1 is MDHEN and CDR2 SYDVKM. Written as DNA, the CDR3 is TGTGCCAGCGAACCTCAGGGACGTAGCTCCTACGAGCAGTACTTC. It codes for CASEPQGRSSYEQYF.

This clone was observed once. This chain joins TRBV30 and TRBJ1-5, with 7 positions matching TRBD1. V lost 2 bases, J lost 6 bases, and 7 bases stayed unmatched. The CDR3 runs to 14 residues. Germline-derived CDR1 and CDR2 are GTSNPN and SVGIG (reference sequence). Written as DNA, the CDR3 is TGTGCCTGGAGTACTAGGGGGCGAGGTCAGCCCCAGCATTTT. This translates into CAWSTRGRGQPQHF.

The chain recombines TRBV5-1 with TRBJ2-7; D is unresolved. Germline V CDR1 and CDR2: SGHRS, YFSETQ. This CDR3 is built from 14 residues. V lost 4 bases, J lost 0 bases, and 11 bases lay in between. CDR3 region: CASSPLATSYEQYF. In nucleotides, the CDR3 is TGCGCCAGCAGCCCACTTGCCACCTCCTACGAGCAGTACTTC.

This clone was detected once. The chain joins TRBV7-2 to TRBJ1-4; possibly TRBD1 for D (5 bases). Germline loops: CDR1 SGHTA, CDR2 FQGNSA. V dropped 6 bases and J dropped 1 base, with 6 bases sitting between them. The CDR3 is 13 residues long. CDR3 protein: CASRRGTNEKLFF. CDR3 DNA sequence: TGTGCCAGCAGGAGGGGAACTAATGAAAAACTGTTTTTT. Full variable domain (remainder filled in from reference TRBV7-2 and TRBJ1-4): GAGVSQSPSNKVTEKGKDVELRCDPISGHTALYWYRQSLGQGLEFLIYFQGNSAPDKSGLPSDRFSAERTGGSVSTLTIQRTQQEDSAVYLCASRRGTNEKLFFGSGTQLSVL.

The chain carries TRBV9 and TRBJ1-1; a weak D match, TRBD1 (5 bases). There are 15 residues in the CDR3. Trimming stripped 4 bases from V and 0 bases from J, with 13 bases between. Germline values: CDR1 SGDLS, CDR2 YYNGEE. CDR3 in DNA: TGTGCCAGCAGCCCTCGTGGGGGATTGAACACTGAAGCTTTCTTT. Translating gives CASSPRGGLNTEAFF.

The chain joins TRBV2 to TRBJ1-5; D unclear. V was shortened by 1 base and J by 2 bases, with 9 bases between the two germline ends. The length of the CDR3 is 15 residues. Looked up from germline, CDR1 is SNHLY and CDR2 is FYNNEI. The chain's CDR3 is CASSEGQLGNQPQHF. Here the CDR3 DNA reads TGTGCCAGCAGTGAAGGCCAGCTAGGCAATCAGCCCCAGCATTTT.

This chain links TRBV6-2 or TRBV6-3 with TRBJ2-7; possible D gene TRBD1, 6 bases. Germline assignment: CDR1 MNHEY and CDR2 SVGEGT. The V end lost 6 bases, the J end lost 8 bases, and 26 bases lay between the germline ends. CDR3 size: 16 residues. The CDR3 region is CASSPAPTGSRPKQYF. For the CDR3, the DNA is TGTGCCAGCAGCCCTGCCCCGACAGGAAGCAGACCCAAGCAGTACTTC.

The chain employs TRBV9 and TRBJ1-5, with TRBD1 identical over 8 bases. Germline CDR1 reads SGDLS; CDR2 reads YYNGEE. The V and J ends lost 3 bases and 9 bases, in that order; junction bases with no gene match: 5. CDR3 length: 13 amino acids. CDR3 bases: TGTGCCAGCAGCGCAGGACAGGGTTGGCCCCAGCATTTT. Its protein is CASSAGQGWPQHF.

The chain joins TRBV6-5 to TRBJ2-7; tentative D call: TRBD2 (5 bases). There are 14 residues in the CDR3. Deletions cut 7 bases from V and 3 bases from J, with 16 bases between. Germline V gene sequence: CDR1 MNHEY, CDR2 SVGAGI. The CDR3 region is CASNPAGVGYEQYF. CDR3 DNA sequence: TGTGCCAGCAACCCGGCGGGTGTCGGCTACGAGCAGTACTTC.

The chain recombines TRBV30 with TRBJ2-7, with D uncertain. The germline CDR1 and CDR2 sequences are GTSNPN and SVGIG (reference sequence). Trimming shortened V by 7 bases and J by 9 bases, and 16 bases separated the two germline ends. The length of the CDR3 is 11 residues. CDR3 coding DNA: TGTGCCTCATCATGGGTATTTGGGCAGTACTTC. Translation: CASSWVFGQYF.

The chain couples TRBV7-2 to TRBJ2-2, with 9 bases matching TRBD1. J was trimmed by 5 bases and V by 5 bases; bases with no gene match: 6. The CDR3 has 15 amino acids. Germline CDR1 reads SGHTA; CDR2 reads FQGNSA. This CDR3 is CASSPRDRVTGELFF. The CDR3 DNA reads TGTGCCAGCAGCCCCCGGGACAGGGTTACCGGGGAGCTGTTTTTT.

Here the CDR3 reads CASSLMSSGNTIYF. In DNA, the CDR3 is TGTGCCAGCAGCCTGATGTCCTCTGGAAACACCATATATTTT. This chain uses TRBV6-5 with TRBJ1-3; D gene ambiguous. Germline assignment: CDR1 MNHEY and CDR2 SVGAGI. The CDR3 has 14 residues. Deletions cut 6 bases from V and 0 bases from J, with 9 bases between.

This clone was seen once. The J gene is TRBJ1-1, the V gene TRBV6-5; no reliable D call. This CDR3 has 12 amino acids. V lost 6 bases and J lost 4, with 9 bases in between. The germline V gene has CDR1 MNHEY and CDR2 SVGAGI. The CDR3 sequence is CASSLKGTEAFF. For the CDR3, the DNA is TGTGCCAGCAGCCTTAAGGGCACTGAAGCTTTCTTT.

The chain uses TRBV3-1 (or the pseudogene TRBV3-2) and TRBJ1-3; TRBD1 agrees at 8 bases. Germline V lookup: CDR1 LGHDT, CDR2 YNNKEL (reference sequence). J lost 0 bases, V lost 4 bases, and 5 bases had no gene match. There are 16 residues in the CDR3. The CDR3, as DNA: TGTGCCAGCAGCCCCCGGACAGGGAGCTCTGGAAACACCATATATTTT. Translation: CASSPRTGSSGNTIYF.

The chain combines TRBV15 with TRBJ2-6; tentatively, D is TRBD1 (6 bases). The CDR3 sequence is 13 residues long. The ends were cut back, 8 bases at V and 4 bases at J, with 9 bases in the middle. Germline V gene data show CDR1 as LNHNV and CDR2 as YYDKDF (reference sequence). In nucleotides, the CDR3 is TGTGCCACCGCAGGGGTCGGGGCCAACGTCCTGACTTTC. Protein sequence: CATAGVGANVLTF.

As concerns this clone: At one boundary the junction diverges from the germline segment, which might be a read error. The chain uses TRBV7-7 and TRBJ2-3, with 11 bases aligning to TRBD2. This CDR3 comprises 15 residues. Germline CDR1 SSHAT, CDR2 FNYEAQ (reference sequence). CDR3 sequence: CASSLVAGGPDTQYF. The CDR3 coding sequence is TGTGCTAGCAGCTTAGTAGCGGGGGGGCCGGATACGCAGTATTTT.

The J gene is TRBJ1-1, the V gene TRBV5-1, with 7 positions matching TRBD1. Germline V lookup: CDR1 SGHRS, CDR2 YFSETQ. The CDR3 sequence is 20 residues long. With 0 bases clipped from V and 6 bases from J, the junction kept 23 bases outside the gene matches. CDR3: CASSLGSVVRRAGDSAEAFF. The CDR3 DNA is TGCGCCAGCAGCTTGGGATCTGTTGTCCGTCGTGCCGGGGACAGCGCTGAAGCTTTCTTT.

The rearrangement uses TRBV21-1 and TRBJ2-7; the table assigns TRBD2, which was not confirmed against the DNA. TRBV21-1 is a pseudogene. The CDR3 runs 15 residues. In nucleotides, the CDR3 is TGTACACAGGGAAGGCTAGCGGTGCCTTCCTACGAGCAGTACTTC. This translates into CTQGRLAVPSYEQYF.

The rearrangement joins TRBV25-1 to TRBJ1-1; D is perhaps TRBD1 (6 bases). V shed 4 bases and J shed 8 bases, with 11 bases lying between them. CDR1 is MGHDK, CDR2 SYGVNS, per germline. The CDR3 consists of 12 residues. Here the CDR3 DNA reads TGTGCCAGCAGTGTCACAGGGATCGAAGCTTTCTTT. It specifies CASSVTGIEAFF.